These T cell receptor beta chains were read from a single sample in a study of blood T cell repertoires in COVID-19. Sequenced by immunoSEQ multiplex PCR; TCRdb stores in-frame clones only, minus some. The repertoire holds some 100,000 clones, with 85% to 95% as singletons. The source material was peripheral blood. The receptors come from a man aged 50 to 59 with active COVID-19. CDR3s include the opening cysteine and the closing phenylalanine or tryptophan. D genes are given only for firm matches. Clone size, where shown, is once, few, many, or a class for clones that have expanded.

DNA	CDR3	D	V	J	size
TGTGCCAGCAGTCTCGACCAGACAAGGGAGCAGTTCTTC	CASSLDQTREQFF	-	TRBV5-4	TRBJ2-1	-
TGCGCCAGCAGGGAATCCGGGACTAGCGGGAGTAATGAGCAGTTCTTC	CASRESGTSGSNEQFF	TRBD2	TRBV5-1	TRBJ2-1	-
TGTGCCAGCAGTCTGACAGGGGAGAACACTGAAGCTTTCTTT	CASSLTGENTEAFF	TRBD1	TRBV6-4	TRBJ1-1	-
TGTGCCAGCAGCTTAGCCAGGGGGCGCCCCCAAGAGACCCAGTACTTC	CASSLARGRPQETQYF	TRBD1	TRBV7-6	TRBJ2-5	-
TGTGCCAGCAGCCGAGCGGGTAACACAGATACGCAGTATTTT	CASSRAGNTDTQYF	-	TRBV28	TRBJ2-3	-
TGTGCCAGCAGCTTAACGGACAGGGGGGACACCATATATTTT	CASSLTDRGDTIYF	TRBD1	TRBV7-3	TRBJ1-3	-
TGTGCCATCAGTCCCCGGACAGGGGATAATTCACCCCTCCACTTT	CAISPRTGDNSPLHF	TRBD1	TRBV10-3	TRBJ1-6	-
TGTGCCAGCAGTCAAGCCTCTCTGATTGGGGCCAACGTCCTGACTTTC	CASSQASLIGANVLTF	-	TRBV28	TRBJ2-6	-
TGCGCCAGCAGTGAAAAAGCGACAGGGGACGCAGGAAACACCATATATTTT	CASSEKATGDAGNTIYF	TRBD1	TRBV10-2	TRBJ1-3	-
TGCGCCAGCAGCTTGGAGGGGGCCCGCAATCAGCCCCAGCATTTT	CASSLEGARNQPQHF	TRBD1	TRBV5-1	TRBJ1-5	-
TGTGCCAGTAAAAGACAGGTAGGGGCTAGCGGGAGTGGACGCGGTACCCCCTACAATGAGCAGTTCTTC	CASKRQVGASGSGRGTPYNEQFF	-	TRBV21-1	TRBJ2-1	-
TGTGCCAGCAGCTTGGGGAGGACTGAGCAGTTCTTC	CASSLGRTEQFF	-	TRBV5-6	TRBJ2-1	-
TGTGCCAGCTCACCCTCACAGGCTACCCAAGAGACCCAGTACTTC	CASSPSQATQETQYF	-	TRBV18	TRBJ2-5	-
TGTGCCAGCAGCTTGGATGTGTTTCCGGGATACGAGCAGTACTTC	CASSLDVFPGYEQYF	-	TRBV5-5	TRBJ2-7	few
TGTGCCAGCAGCGTAGGGGCAGCCAACACCGGGGAGCTGTTTTTT	CASSVGAANTGELFF	-	TRBV9	TRBJ2-2	-
TGTGCCAGCAGTTTAAGGCGGGAGTCCCTTTCAGATACGCAGTATTTT	CASSLRRESLSDTQYF	TRBD2	TRBV27	TRBJ2-3	-
TGTGCCACCAGTGACGTCGGGGACTACGAGCAGTACTTC	CATSDVGDYEQYF	-	TRBV24-1	TRBJ2-7	-
TGTGCCAGCAGCTCCGGTGGTCCACGGTCCTCCTACAATGAGCAGTTCTTC	CASSSGGPRSSYNEQFF	-	TRBV5-5	TRBJ2-1	once
TGTGCCACCAGCAGAGATCCGAAGAGCTCCTACGAGCAGTACTTC	CATSRDPKSSYEQYF	-	TRBV15	TRBJ2-7	few
TGTGCCAGCAGCATTAGCGGGGGACTCTACAATGAGCAGTTCTTC	CASSISGGLYNEQFF	TRBD2	TRBV5-6	TRBJ2-1	few
TGTGCCAGCAGTTTAAGGCGGCCCAGCACAGATACGCAGTATTTT	CASSLRRPSTDTQYF	-	TRBV27	TRBJ2-3	-
TGTGCCAGCAGCCCAATACCCGGGACAGGGGATTACGAGCAGTACTTC	CASSPIPGTGDYEQYF	TRBD1	TRBV27	TRBJ2-7	-
TGTGCCAGCAGTTTGACTAGCGGATCGTTTACCCAGTACTTC	CASSLTSGSFTQYF	TRBD2	TRBV28	TRBJ2-5	-
TGTGCTAGCAGCTTGGGGCAAGGAGAGACCCAGTACTTC	CASSLGQGETQYF	-	TRBV7-7	TRBJ2-5	-
TGCGCCAGCAGCTTGTCAGGGGTACGCAATGAGCAGTTCTTC	CASSLSGVRNEQFF	-	TRBV5-1	TRBJ2-1	-
TGTGCCAGCAGTCACCCTAGAGGGGAAGCTTTCTTT	CASSHPRGEAFF	-	TRBV6-5	TRBJ1-1	once
TGCGCCAGCAGCCCCGGACAGGACACGACGGGGTACTATGGCTACACCTTC	CASSPGQDTTGYYGYTF	TRBD1	TRBV5-1	TRBJ1-2	-
TGTGCCAGCAGTCCCAACATGGTGAGCGGTACGAACACCGGGGAGCTGTTTTTT	CASSPNMVSGTNTGELFF	-	TRBV7-8	TRBJ2-2	once
TGTGCCAGCAGCTTAAGGGGCCGTTACACCTACAATGAGCAGTTCTTC	CASSLRGRYTYNEQFF	-	TRBV13	TRBJ2-1	-
TGTGCCAGCAGCTTGTACTTGCGGGAGGATCACAATGAGCAGTTCTTC	CASSLYLREDHNEQFF	TRBD2	TRBV5-6	TRBJ2-1	-
TGTGCCAGCAGCTTGGGACAGATGAACACTGAAGCTTTCTTT	CASSLGQMNTEAFF	TRBD1	TRBV7-9	TRBJ1-1	once
TGTGCCAGCAGTGTCACAACGAACACTGAAGCTTTCTTT	CASSVTTNTEAFF	-	TRBV6-2/TRBV6-3	TRBJ1-1	-
TGCGCCAGCAGCACGGGGACAGGGGAGGCTGAAGCTTTCTTT	CASSTGTGEAEAFF	TRBD1	TRBV5-1	TRBJ1-1	-
TGTGCCAGTAATCAGGCAACAGATACGCAGTATTTT	CASNQATDTQYF	-	TRBV19	TRBJ2-3	-
TGTGCCACCAGTGACCCAGCATCGACAGGGAGTACTGAAGCTTTCTTT	CATSDPASTGSTEAFF	TRBD1	TRBV24-1	TRBJ1-1	few
TGTGCCACCAGTGATCCGGGGTACTACGAGCAGTACTTC	CATSDPGYYEQYF	-	TRBV24-1	TRBJ2-7	-
TGTGCCAGCACCGCGCTGGCGGACACTGAAGCTTTCTTT	CASTALADTEAFF	-	TRBV28	TRBJ1-1	-
TGTGCCAGCAGCTTAGCCCTTGGCGGGGGTGAGCAGTTCTTC	CASSLALGGGEQFF	TRBD2	TRBV11-3	TRBJ2-1	-
TGTGCCTCATTAGCCCGGGACAGCCTCTATGGCTACACCTTC	CASLARDSLYGYTF	TRBD1	TRBV19	TRBJ1-2	-
TGCGCCAGCAGCCCCCGGGATAGCGGGAGCTATAGTGAGCAGTTCTTC	CASSPRDSGSYSEQFF	TRBD2	TRBV5-1	TRBJ2-1	-
TGTGCCAGCTCACCCACTCGGGACAGGACGATGGAGGGTCAAGCTTTCTTT	CASSPTRDRTMEGQAFF	TRBD1	TRBV18	TRBJ1-1	-
TGTGCTAGTGGTTTGGTATATTCAGGGGCCCTCGCTGAAGCTTTCTTT	CASGLVYSGALAEAFF	-	TRBV12-5	TRBJ1-1	few
TGCAGCGTTGAACCCTCCACCCAGGGGGAGACCCAGTACTTC	CSVEPSTQGETQYF	-	TRBV29-1	TRBJ2-5	-
TGCGCCAGCAGCCCTGGCGGGGGGACTAGCGGGAGGGCCTTTAGGTCCTACGAGCAGTACTTC	CASSPGGGTSGRAFRSYEQYF	TRBD2	TRBV5-1	TRBJ2-7	-
TGTGCCAGCAGCTTGTTTTGGGGGGACACTGAAGCTTTCTTT	CASSLFWGDTEAFF	-	TRBV5-5	TRBJ1-1	-
TGCGCCAGCAGCTTGGGCGGAGGAGTCACTGAAGCTTTCTTT	CASSLGGGVTEAFF	-	TRBV5-1	TRBJ1-1	-
TGTGCCTGGAGTGTGGATAGCGACGAGCAGTACTTC	CAWSVDSDEQYF	-	TRBV30	TRBJ2-7	-
TGTGCCAGCAGCCCTAGTGGGACAGGGACCTACGAGCAGTACTTC	CASSPSGTGTYEQYF	TRBD1	TRBV9	TRBJ2-7	few
TGTGCCAGCAGCCACCATGGGGCGGGAGGTCCTACCTACGAGCAGTACTTC	CASSHHGAGGPTYEQYF	TRBD2	TRBV7-8	TRBJ2-7	-